The T cell receptor (beta chain) under discussion was sequenced for a study of regulatory T cells in long-lasting Graves disease. In this sample, this clonotype turned up many times. What it binds is not known. Study observations and caveats: There were preferences for TRBV28, TRBJ1-2 and TRBJ2-5 in persistent disease.

To make TCR beta libraries, researchers used iRepertoire HTBI primers and Arm-PCR of CDR3 regions. TCRdb itself ran the multiplex PCR reads through MiXCR, one entry per CDR3 protein. The sample yields 510,000 or so distinct CDR3 sequences, about 12% seen once. Time point: newly diagnosed GD, antithyroid drugs for less than 3 months. RNA isolated from PBMCs was used to make the TCR library. The germline CDR1 and CDR2 sequences are LNHDA and SQIVND (reference sequence). Trimming cost V 3 bases and J 1 base; bases outside gene matches: 19. The CDR3 extends over 21 amino acids. The data also belong to a second study, concerning T cells in Graves' hyperthyroidism and ophthalmopathy. As reported in that work: A first-round RT-PCR of the TCR CDR3 used the HTBI primer set. Researchers report that a 13 V-J model separated ophthalmopathy from stable hyperthyroidism. Model-based prediction identified ophthalmopathy a median 6.5 months prior to its onset.

The J gene is TRBJ2-1, the V gene TRBV19; 9 bases agree with TRBD2. Sequences were derived from peripheral blood mononuclear cells (PBMCs), sampled at new diagnosis, from a patient treated with antithyroid drugs. The clonotype comes from a woman in her thirties with Graves disease. The chain's CDR3 is CASSIDLLVAGARWSYNEQFF. CDR3 nucleotides: TGTGCCAGTAGTATCGACCTCTTGGTAGCGGGAGCTAGGTGGTCCTACAATGAGCAGTTCTTC.